A selection of T cell receptor beta chains follows, all from one sample in a study of blood T cell repertoires in COVID-19. Sequenced by immunoSEQ multiplex PCR; TCRdb stores in-frame clones only, minus some. The sample consists of around 210,000 clones, roughly 88% of them appearing once. Sequencing used peripheral blood. The origin of the receptors is a young man with active or convalescent COVID-19. Both conserved end residues are part of each CDR3. The D gene is left open where the match is weak. Only some rows state a clone size, as once, few, many or a class for expanded clones.

DNA: TGCGCCAGCGGCCGGGACAGGTTCGAGGAGACCCAGTACTTC; CDR3: CASGRDRFEETQYF; D: TRBD1; size: -; V: TRBV10-2; length: 14; J: TRBJ2-5
DNA: TGTGCCAGCAGCGGAGACGTCGGGAGAAGGACCCAGTACTTC; CDR3: CASSGDVGRRTQYF; D: -; size: -; V: TRBV3-1/TRBV3-2; length: 14; J: TRBJ2-5
DNA: TGTGCCAGCAGCTTAGGTCGAGGGAGAGGGGAAAAACTGTTTTTT; CDR3: CASSLGRGRGEKLFF; D: -; size: -; V: TRBV7-9; length: 15; J: TRBJ1-4
DNA: TGTGCCAGCAGCTACAGCGTGATTAGCGACCCTAGCACAGATACGCAGTATTTT; CDR3: CASSYSVISDPSTDTQYF; D: -; size: -; V: TRBV11-2; length: 18; J: TRBJ2-3
DNA: TGTGCCAGCAGCCAAGTATCGGCGGGTTATAATTCACCCCTCCACTTT; CDR3: CASSQVSAGYNSPLHF; D: -; size: -; V: TRBV3-1/TRBV3-2; length: 16; J: TRBJ1-6
DNA: TGTGCCATCAGTGAGTCGGGGGCCGGGGAGAATGAGCAGTTCTTC; CDR3: CAISESGAGENEQFF; D: -; size: once; V: TRBV10-3; length: 15; J: TRBJ2-1
DNA: TGTGCCAGCAGTTTAAGAGGGATCTATGGCTACACCTTC; CDR3: CASSLRGIYGYTF; D: -; size: -; V: TRBV12-3/TRBV12-4; length: 13; J: TRBJ1-2
DNA: TGTGCCTGGAGTGTAGCCCTCTCTGGAAACACCATATATTTT; CDR3: CAWSVALSGNTIYF; D: -; size: -; V: TRBV30; length: 14; J: TRBJ1-3
DNA: TGTGCCAGCAGTTTATCGGGGACAGGGGACAATCAGCCCCAGCATTTT; CDR3: CASSLSGTGDNQPQHF; D: TRBD1; size: -; V: TRBV28; length: 16; J: TRBJ1-5
DNA: TGTGCCAGCAGCTTGGGGACAGGGTTCACAGATACGCAGTATTTT; CDR3: CASSLGTGFTDTQYF; D: TRBD1; size: -; V: TRBV11-3; length: 15; J: TRBJ2-3
DNA: TGTGCCAGCAGCCAAGGCTCTAGCGGAGAGCAGTACTTC; CDR3: CASSQGSSGEQYF; D: TRBD2; size: once; V: TRBV3-1/TRBV3-2; length: 13; J: TRBJ2-7
DNA: TGTGCCACCAGTGATTTTTGGGGAGCCCAGCATTTT; CDR3: CATSDFWGAQHF; D: -; size: -; V: TRBV24-1; length: 12; J: TRBJ1-5
DNA: TGTGCCAGCAGCCTACTAGCGGGCGCAGATACGCAGTATTTT; CDR3: CASSLLAGADTQYF; D: TRBD2; size: -; V: TRBV28; length: 14; J: TRBJ2-3
DNA: TGTGCCAGCAGTGATCCGGCACCGCAGGGGTACGAGCAGTACTTC; CDR3: CASSDPAPQGYEQYF; D: -; size: -; V: TRBV2; length: 15; J: TRBJ2-7
DNA: TGTGCCAGCAGTTTTCGACTAGCAGGCACCGGGGAGCTGTTTTTT; CDR3: CASSFRLAGTGELFF; D: TRBD2; size: -; V: TRBV28; length: 15; J: TRBJ2-2
DNA: TGTGCCATCAAGGGGATATCCTACAATGAGCAGTTCTTC; CDR3: CAIKGISYNEQFF; D: -; size: few; V: TRBV10-3; length: 13; J: TRBJ2-1
DNA: TGTGCCAGCAGCGCCCGACGACTAGCGGGGCAAGAGACCCAGTACTTC; CDR3: CASSARRLAGQETQYF; D: TRBD2; size: -; V: TRBV7-2; length: 16; J: TRBJ2-5
DNA: TGTGCCAGCGGAGAAACCCAAGAGACCCAGTACTTC; CDR3: CASGETQETQYF; D: -; size: -; V: TRBV12-3/TRBV12-4; length: 12; J: TRBJ2-5
DNA: TGTGCCAGCCGGGGGGGGGCTGGCACCGGGGAGCTGTTTTTT; CDR3: CASRGGAGTGELFF; D: TRBD2; size: -; V: TRBV11-1; length: 14; J: TRBJ2-2
DNA: TGTGCCAGCAGTCAGGACAGGGGCGTAAACAATGAGCAGTTCTTC; CDR3: CASSQDRGVNNEQFF; D: TRBD1; size: -; V: TRBV27; length: 15; J: TRBJ2-1
DNA: TGTGCCAGCAGCCAAGCCAGCGGGAGCTCCTACAATGAGCAGTTCTTC; CDR3: CASSQASGSSYNEQFF; D: TRBD2; size: -; V: TRBV4-2; length: 16; J: TRBJ2-1
DNA: TGTGCCAGCTCACCACAGCCGAAAGAGCAGTACTTC; CDR3: CASSPQPKEQYF; D: -; size: -; V: TRBV18; length: 12; J: TRBJ2-7
DNA: TGTGCCAGCAGCTTTGGGACCGGACAGCCAGGGATGAGGGCTTTCTTT; CDR3: CASSFGTGQPGMRAFF; D: -; size: -; V: TRBV5-6; length: 16; J: TRBJ1-1
DNA: TGTGCCAGCTCATTGCCGGGACAGACGATATCAAACATTCAGTACTTC; CDR3: CASSLPGQTISNIQYF; D: TRBD1; size: once; V: TRBV18; length: 16; J: TRBJ2-4
DNA: TGTGCCAGCAGCCCGACCCGGACAGCTAACTATGGCTACACCTTC; CDR3: CASSPTRTANYGYTF; D: -; size: -; V: TRBV3-1/TRBV3-2; length: 15; J: TRBJ1-2